This T cell receptor beta chain was captured in a study of T cells in Graves' hyperthyroidism and ophthalmopathy. The V gene end was trimmed by 6 bases and the J gene end by 6 bases; junction bases not matched to a gene: 11. Germline loops: CDR1 SEHNR, CDR2 FQNEAQ (reference sequence). The CDR3 is 16 residues long. Amplification of TCR beta CDR3 regions was performed using RNA transcripts as template. The HTBI primer set served for first-round RT-PCR of the TCR CDR3. TCRdb analysed the multiplex PCR reads with MiXCR anew, one entry per CDR3 protein. The table lists under 600,000 distinct CDR3 sequences, more than 15% of them singletons, with roughly 3.3% in the top ten.

The clonotype was recovered from a middle-aged woman with Graves' ophthalmopathy. V gene TRBV7-9 combines with J gene TRBJ2-3; 11 bases align to TRBD2. Sequencing used blood. As DNA, the CDR3 is TGTGCCAGCAGTCTCTATTTAGCGGGGGGGCCCGATACGCAGTATTTT. It translates to CASSLYLAGGPDTQYF.